The clone carrying this T cell receptor beta chain has at least ten counts. Its antigen is currently unknown. This sample was taken from a study of T cells in Graves' hyperthyroidism and ophthalmopathy. Study-level results: Blood also contained most expanded thyroid clonotypes above 0.001.

The ends were cut back, 4 bases at V and 7 bases at J, with 12 bases in the middle. The CDR3 consists of 14 residues. In germline, CDR1 is KGHDR, CDR2 SFDVKD. The investigators amplified TCR beta CDR3 regions from RNA transcripts. The primer set for the first-round RT-PCR of the TCR CDR3 was HTBI. Using its own MiXCR run on the multiplex PCR reads, TCRdb lists one record per CDR3 protein. The sample records 560,000 or so distinct CDR3 sequences, 46% being singletons. The TCR originated in a woman between 18 and 30 years old with Graves' hyperthyroidism. The chain recombines TRBV24-1 with TRBJ1-4, with D uncertain. Sequenced input: peripheral blood or thyroid tissue (not recorded which). In DNA, the CDR3 is TGTGCCACCAGTGACGCCGGGAGGGTTGAAAAACTGTTTTTT. Translation gives CATSDAGRVEKLFF.